This T cell receptor (beta chain) emerged from a study of blood T cell repertoires in COVID-19. Study information: The United States, Italy and Spain provided the acute and convalescent COVID-19 samples. In each case, the material was cDNA or gDNA derived from T cells, B-cell-depleted T cells, or PBMCs.

Per the original methods: Amplification from reference gene primers served as the basis for estimated nucleated cell counts. Libraries were prepared by immunoSEQ multiplex PCR; TCRdb keeps only in-frame clonotypes and omits some of them. V and J calls and clone size come straight from that table; D and trimming were deduced from the DNA. The sample yields about 26,000 clones, roughly 91% seen once. The V end was cut by 1 base, the J end by 1 base, with 7 bases between. This CDR3 region has 15 residues. The germline V gene has CDR1 SGHAT and CDR2 FQNNGV. The chain couples TRBV11-2 to TRBJ2-2; tentative D call: TRBD1 (5 bases). Sequenced material: peripheral blood. The source is a human donor in a cohort sampled during active COVID-19. The donor label of this sample is uncertain. CDR3 in DNA: TGTGCCAGCAGCTTAGCCAGGGTGAACACCGGGGAGCTGTTTTTT. Its protein is CASSLARVNTGELFF. The variable domain in full, completed from reference TRBV11-2 and TRBJ2-2, reads EAGVAQSPRYKIIEKRQSVAFWCNPISGHATLYWYQQILGQGPKLLIQFQNNGVVDDSQLPKDRFSAERLKGVDSTLKIQPAKLEDSAVYLCASSLARVNTGELFFGEGSRLTVL.